The clone carrying this TCR beta chain has ten or more counts. Found in a library prepared for alpha chains, this beta chain is an off-target read, and its abundance has little meaning. Noted time point: sample taken at primary tumor resection. Sequencing of whole RNA from tumor, nontumor lung or frozen PBMC involved no sorting. The approximately 72 donors had untreated early-stage non-small cell lung cancer. TCRdb called the 5' RACE reads again in MiXCR, with one record for every CDR3 protein. The table has roughly 10,000 distinct CDR3 sequences, about 6.3% seen once. This sample is drawn from a study of spatial heterogeneity in lung cancer. Study-level background: In raw reads, more than 9.5 appearances on average were recorded for each unique TCR and UMI combination.

There are 13 residues in the CDR3. The V gene's germline CDR1 is SGHTA and CDR2 FQGTGA. V was clipped by 5 bases and J by 5 bases; unmatched bases: 2. The genes are TRBV7-3 and TRBJ1-5, with TRBD1 identical over 8 bases. The sequenced sample was PBMCs, obtained at surgery. The source is a male donor with early-stage non-small cell lung cancer. As DNA, the CDR3 is TGTGCCAGCAGCACGACAGGGGATCAGCCCCAGCATTTT. This codes for CASSTTGDQPQHF.